The rows below give T cell receptor beta chains drawn from one sample of a study of identical twins. One entry per CDR3 protein, called by TCRdb with MiXCR from the 5' RACE reads. The sample lists a few hundred thousand distinct CDR3 sequences; approximately 18% were seen once. The material sequenced was naive T cells sorted from blood. The receptors originated from a man over 45 in good health. Both conserved end residues are part of each CDR3. The D gene is left open where the match is weak. Size is stated for part of the rows, as once, few or many counts, or as a class when the clone is expanded.

>TRBJ2-1|NA|TRBV5-6|TRBD2
TGTGCCAGCAGCTTGCCGCTAGCGGGGGGATTAGAGCAGTTCTTC
CASSLPLAGGLEQFF
>TRBJ2-3|NA|TRBV7-3|NA
TGTGCCAGCAGCTTAGTCGGGGACCAAGACACAGATACGCAGTATTTT
CASSLVGDQDTDTQYF
>TRBJ2-7|many|TRBV5-5|NA
TGTGCCAGCAGCTTGGGCAGGGTAACCTACGAGCAGTACTTC
CASSLGRVTYEQYF
>TRBJ2-7|NA|TRBV29-1|TRBD1
TGCAGCGTTGGCCGGGACAGGGGGCTCGAGCAGTACTTC
CSVGRDRGLEQYF
>TRBJ2-1|few|TRBV7-8|NA
TGTGCCAGCACCCTAGGGGGGCCCAATGAGCAGTTCTTC
CASTLGGPNEQFF
>TRBJ2-7|NA|TRBV20-1|NA
TGCAGTGCTAGTGGGGGGATCTCCGAGCAGTACTTC
CSASGGISEQYF
>TRBJ1-2|many|TRBV5-1|TRBD1
TGCGCCAGCAGCCCGACACTACGGACAGGCTATGGCTACACCTTC
CASSPTLRTGYGYTF
>TRBJ1-1|many|TRBV9|NA
TGTGCCAGCAGCGTAGTGAGCGACAGTGAAGCTTTCTTT
CASSVVSDSEAFF
>TRBJ2-1|few|TRBV7-8|NA
TGTGCCAGCACCCCAGGCCCCGGGACAACCTACAATGAGCAGTTCTTC
CASTPGPGTTYNEQFF
>TRBJ2-7|NA|TRBV6-1|TRBD1
TGTGCCAGCGTGCCGGGACAGGGGGGTTCCTACGAGCAGTACTTC
CASVPGQGGSYEQYF
>TRBJ2-5|many|TRBV11-2|TRBD2
TGTGCCAGCAGCAGCACTAGCGCAGAGACCCAGTACTTC
CASSSTSAETQYF
>TRBJ1-1|many|TRBV12-3/TRBV12-4|NA
TGTGCCAGCAGTTCCCATGGGAAGACACCGAACACTGAAGCTTTCTTT
CASSSHGKTPNTEAFF
>TRBJ2-1|few|TRBV27|TRBD2
TGTGCCAGCAGTCCGTATGGGACTACGACGGGCAATGAGCAGTTCTTC
CASSPYGTTTGNEQFF
>TRBJ1-1|many|TRBV9|NA
TGTGCCAGCAGCGTAGTCAAAGGCCAGAACACTGAAGCTTTCTTT
CASSVVKGQNTEAFF
>TRBJ2-1|many|TRBV20-1|TRBD2
TGCAGTGCTAGAGATCTTGGGGGGGGTTGGGGAAATGAGCAGTTCTTC
CSARDLGGGWGNEQFF
>TRBJ2-7|NA|TRBV5-1|NA
TGCGCCAGCAGAGCCAGCCAGGATACCTACGAGCAGTACTTC
CASRASQDTYEQYF
>TRBJ2-7|NA|TRBV3-1|NA
TGTGCCAGCAGCCAAGTGGGACTCTTCATCTACGAGCAGTACTTC
CASSQVGLFIYEQYF
>TRBJ2-1|NA|TRBV5-4|TRBD2
TGTGCCAGCAGCTTCCAGTTAGCGGGTAGCTCCTACAATGAGCAGTTCTTC
CASSFQLAGSSYNEQFF
>TRBJ2-1|many|TRBV27|NA
TGTGCCAGCAGCCAACTGGTTGGGTCCTACAATGAGCAGTTCTTC
CASSQLVGSYNEQFF
>TRBJ1-5|few|TRBV6-2/TRBV6-3|TRBD1
TGTGCCAGCAGTTACGGACAGGGCTGGAGTAGCAATCAGCCCCAGCATTTT
CASSYGQGWSSNQPQHF
>TRBJ2-1|few|TRBV20-1|NA
TGCAGTGCTGCGGGCCTCCCATTCTTC
CSAAGLPFF
>TRBJ1-1|NA|TRBV7-2|NA
TGTGCCAGCAGCTTACGCCGGGTCCACACTGAAGCTTTCTTT
CASSLRRVHTEAFF
>TRBJ2-3|NA|TRBV15|TRBD1
TGTGCCACCAGCGGGAGACAGGGTAGACCCACAGATACGCAGTATTTT
CATSGRQGRPTDTQYF
>TRBJ2-3|few|TRBV12-3/TRBV12-4|NA
TGTGCCAGCAGTAGGAGGGACGAAGAGATCACAGATACGCAGTATTTT
CASSRRDEEITDTQYF
>TRBJ1-1|NA|TRBV5-1|TRBD1
TGCGCCAGCAGCTTGGGGACAGGTATGGGCACTGAAGCTTTCTTT
CASSLGTGMGTEAFF
>TRBJ1-2|NA|TRBV20-1|TRBD1
TGCAGTGCACCCCCGACAGGGAACTATGGCTACACCTTC
CSAPPTGNYGYTF
>TRBJ2-1|many|TRBV12-3/TRBV12-4|NA
TGTGCCAGCAGTTTGCAGAGGGGTGAGCAGTTCTTC
CASSLQRGEQFF
>TRBJ2-5|few|TRBV6-5|TRBD2
TGTGCCAGCAGTTATTACGGGACTAGCGGTCAAGAGACCCAGTACTTC
CASSYYGTSGQETQYF
>TRBJ1-3|many|TRBV4-2|NA
TGTGCCAGCAGCCATCTCCGAACCGGGACACTTGCCTGGGCCTCTGGAAACACCATATATTTT
CASSHLRTGTLAWASGNTIYF
>TRBJ2-3|NA|TRBV7-8|TRBD2
TGTGCCAGCAGCCCGAAACTAGCGGGAGGGCCCGATGAGTATTTT
CASSPKLAGGPDEYF
>TRBJ2-7|many|TRBV7-2|NA
TGTGCCAGCAGCTTAGGACAGGAGGTACCCCAGTACTTC
CASSLGQEVPQYF
>TRBJ2-2|few|TRBV15|NA
TGTGCCACCAGCAGAGTCAAGGGGACAATCGAAGGGGAGCTGTTTTTT
CATSRVKGTIEGELFF
>TRBJ2-5|few|TRBV24-1|TRBD2
TGTGCCACCAGTGACACCGGGACTAGCGGCCAAGAGACCCAGTACTTC
CATSDTGTSGQETQYF
>TRBJ2-5|NA|TRBV6-5|NA
TGTGCCAGCAGTTACTATGGGGGCCGGGAAGAGACCCAGTACTTC
CASSYYGGREETQYF
>TRBJ2-7|NA|TRBV12-3/TRBV12-4|NA
TGTGCCAGCAGTTTAATGGTGGGGGGCTCCTACGAGCAGTACTTC
CASSLMVGGSYEQYF